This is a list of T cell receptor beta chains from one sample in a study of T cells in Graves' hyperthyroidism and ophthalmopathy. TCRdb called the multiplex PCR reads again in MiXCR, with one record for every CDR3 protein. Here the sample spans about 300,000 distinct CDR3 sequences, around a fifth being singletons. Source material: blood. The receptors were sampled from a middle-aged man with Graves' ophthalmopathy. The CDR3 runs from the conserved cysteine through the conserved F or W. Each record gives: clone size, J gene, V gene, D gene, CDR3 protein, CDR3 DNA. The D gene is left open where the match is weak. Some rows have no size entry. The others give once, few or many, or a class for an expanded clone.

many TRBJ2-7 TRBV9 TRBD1 CASSPDGQDYEQYF TGTGCCAGCAGCCCCGATGGACAGGACTACGAGCAGTACTTC
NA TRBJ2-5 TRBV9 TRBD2 CASSVEAGGEETQYF TGTGCCAGCAGCGTGGAAGCGGGAGGGGAAGAGACCCAGTACTTC
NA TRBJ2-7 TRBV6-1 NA CASSLQGNLGEQYF TGTGCCAGCAGTCTCCAGGGTAACCTCGGCGAGCAGTACTTC
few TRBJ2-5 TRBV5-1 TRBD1 CASSVGQPRETQYF TGCGCCAGCAGCGTGGGACAGCCCCGAGAGACCCAGTACTTC
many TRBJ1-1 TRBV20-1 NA CSARESAVNTEAFF TGCAGTGCTAGAGAGTCAGCTGTGAACACTGAAGCTTTCTTT
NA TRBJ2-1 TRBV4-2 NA CASSQEVRGPASREQFF TGTGCCAGCAGCCAAGAAGTGCGAGGGCCTGCCTCTCGTGAGCAGTTCTTC
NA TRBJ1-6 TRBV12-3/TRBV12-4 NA CASSLRGQSSPLHF TGTGCCAGCAGTTTGCGGGGGCAGAGTTCACCCCTCCACTTT
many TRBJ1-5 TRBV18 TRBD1 CASSPDRGQPQHF TGTGCCAGCTCACCGGACAGGGGGCAGCCCCAGCATTTT
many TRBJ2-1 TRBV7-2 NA CASSLSSLSPWDEQFF TGTGCCAGCAGCTTATCGTCGTTGAGCCCGTGGGATGAGCAGTTCTTC
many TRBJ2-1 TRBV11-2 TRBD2 CASSPLSSGSRNEQFF TGTGCCAGCAGCCCCCTTTCTAGCGGGAGTCGCAATGAGCAGTTCTTC
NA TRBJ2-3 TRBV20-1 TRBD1 CSADRGQYDTQYF TGCAGTGCCGACAGGGGGCAATATGATACGCAGTATTTT
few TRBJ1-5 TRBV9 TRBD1 CASSQGGINQPQHF TGTGCCAGCAGCCAGGGGGGGATCAATCAGCCCCAGCATTTT
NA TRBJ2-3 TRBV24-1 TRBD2 CATSERAGEAYF TGTGCCACCAGTGAACGAGCGGGAGAGGCGTATTTT
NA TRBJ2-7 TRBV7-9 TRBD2 CASSLEEGTSLSYEQYF TGTGCCAGCAGCTTAGAAGAAGGGACTAGCCTCTCCTACGAGCAGTACTTC
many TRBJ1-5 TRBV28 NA CASNFRGGGQPQHF TGTGCCAGCAACTTCAGGGGAGGAGGGCAGCCCCAGCATTTT
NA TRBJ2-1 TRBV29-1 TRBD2 CSVNPSGRGQFF TGCAGCGTTAACCCTAGCGGGAGGGGCCAGTTCTTC
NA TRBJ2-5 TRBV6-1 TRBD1 CASTRDRRIETQYF TGTGCCAGCACGAGGGACAGAAGGATTGAGACCCAGTACTTC
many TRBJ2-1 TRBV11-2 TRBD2 CASSHPSGGRGPSSYNEQFF TGTGCCAGCAGCCATCCCTCCGGCGGGAGAGGCCCCAGCTCCTACAATGAGCAGTTCTTC
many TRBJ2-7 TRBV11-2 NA CASSVSGGSYEQYF TGTGCCAGCAGCGTCTCAGGGGGGAGCTACGAGCAGTACTTC
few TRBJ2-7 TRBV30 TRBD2 CAWRPPSGSLTYEQYF TGTGCCTGGAGGCCCCCCAGCGGGAGTCTAACCTACGAGCAGTACTTC
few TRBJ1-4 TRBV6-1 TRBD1 CAKHWTGRGEKLFF TGTGCCAAACATTGGACAGGTCGAGGTGAAAAACTGTTTTTT
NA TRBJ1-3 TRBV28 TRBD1 CASSLGLGRGSGNTIYF TGTGCCAGCAGTTTAGGGTTAGGCAGGGGGTCTGGAAACACCATATATTTT
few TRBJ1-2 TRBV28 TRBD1 CASSDRVRGYTF TGTGCCAGCAGCGACAGGGTCCGAGGCTACACCTTC
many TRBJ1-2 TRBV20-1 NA CSARGVQGPIRYTF TGCAGTGCTAGAGGCGTCCAGGGACCTATTCGCTACACCTTC
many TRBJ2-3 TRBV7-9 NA CASSPVPDTQYF TGTGCCAGCAGCCCGGTACCAGATACGCAGTATTTT
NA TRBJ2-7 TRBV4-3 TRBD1 CASSSVGQPYEQYF TGCGCCAGCAGCTCGGTGGGACAGCCCTACGAGCAGTACTTC
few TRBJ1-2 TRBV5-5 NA CASSSTENGDYGYTF TGTGCCAGCAGCTCTACAGAGAACGGTGACTATGGCTACACCTTC
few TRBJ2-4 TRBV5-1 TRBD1 CASSLRDRVLAKNIQYF TGCGCCAGCAGCCTCCGGGACAGGGTCTTAGCCAAAAACATTCAGTACTTC
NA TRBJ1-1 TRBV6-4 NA CASSEFWQGRSGTEAFF TGTGCCAGCAGTGAATTTTGGCAGGGGCGGTCCGGGACTGAAGCTTTCTTT
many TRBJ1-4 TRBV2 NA CASTITGRSIEKLFF TGTGCCAGCACGATAACAGGTCGATCTATTGAAAAACTGTTTTTT
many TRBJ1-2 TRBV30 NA CAWSVLIVRDGYTF TGTGCCTGGAGTGTACTAATAGTCCGGGATGGCTACACCTTC
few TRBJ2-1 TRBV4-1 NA CASSQALIPYNEQFF TGCGCCAGCAGCCAAGCGCTCATACCCTACAATGAGCAGTTCTTC
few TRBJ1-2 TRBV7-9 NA CASSDGQNYGYTF TGTGCCAGCAGCGACGGACAGAACTATGGCTACACCTTC
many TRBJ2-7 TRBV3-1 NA CASSQDPGRGIEQYF TGTGCCAGCAGCCAAGATCCGGGCAGGGGAATCGAGCAGTACTTC
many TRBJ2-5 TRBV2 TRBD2 CASGTSGRKNQYF TGTGCCAGCGGGACTAGCGGGAGGAAAAACCAGTACTTC
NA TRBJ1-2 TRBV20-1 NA CSAAGEVVGYTF TGCAGTGCAGCCGGGGAGGTGGTGGGCTACACCTTC
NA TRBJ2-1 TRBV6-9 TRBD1 CASSYSKGPGGRNEQFF TGTGCCAGCAGTTACTCGAAGGGGCCAGGGGGCAGGAATGAGCAGTTCTTC
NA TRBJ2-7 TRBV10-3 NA CAISDWGGSYEQYF TGTGCCATCAGTGATTGGGGTGGGTCCTACGAGCAGTACTTC
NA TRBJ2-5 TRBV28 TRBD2 CASSWQRGGGETQYF TGTGCCAGCAGTTGGCAGCGGGGGGGAGGTGAGACCCAGTACTTC
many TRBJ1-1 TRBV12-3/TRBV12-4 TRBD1 CASSFPGGLNTEAFF TGTGCCAGCAGTTTTCCAGGGGGCTTGAACACTGAAGCTTTCTTT
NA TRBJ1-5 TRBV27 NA CASSLREGGGQPQHF TGTGCCAGCAGTTTAAGGGAGGGAGGAGGGCAGCCCCAGCATTTT
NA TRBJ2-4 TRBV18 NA CASSPPVPDLAKNIQYF TGTGCCAGCTCACCACCGGTACCGGACCTAGCCAAAAACATTCAGTACTTC
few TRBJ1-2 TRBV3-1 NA CASSPTGAGGYTF TGTGCCAGCAGCCCTACCGGGGCGGGGGGCTACACCTTC
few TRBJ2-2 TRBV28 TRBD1 CASRLGQGWAGELFF TGTGCCAGCAGACTCGGACAGGGATGGGCCGGGGAGCTGTTTTTT
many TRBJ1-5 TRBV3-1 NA CASSPRGSNQPQHF TGTGCCAGCAGTCCAAGGGGGAGCAATCAGCCCCAGCATTTT
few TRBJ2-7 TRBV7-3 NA CATSSRGGYEQYF TGTGCCACCTCCTCCAGGGGAGGGTACGAGCAGTACTTC
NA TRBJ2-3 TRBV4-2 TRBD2 CASSQEKGLAGEGTQYF TGTGCCAGCAGCCAAGAAAAGGGACTAGCGGGAGAAGGTACGCAGTATTTT
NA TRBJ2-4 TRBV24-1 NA CATSPNDSKNIQYF TGTGCCACCAGCCCGAACGACAGTAAAAACATTCAGTACTTC
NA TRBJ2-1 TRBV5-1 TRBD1 CASSLVRDRGGEQFF TGCGCCAGCAGCTTGGTTCGGGACAGGGGAGGGGAGCAGTTCTTC
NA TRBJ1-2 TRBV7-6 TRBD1 CASSLEQGYYGYTF TGTGCCAGCAGCTTAGAACAGGGGTACTATGGCTACACCTTC
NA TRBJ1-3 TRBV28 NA CASSLGGLSGNTIYF TGTGCCAGCAGTCTAGGGGGGCTCTCTGGAAACACCATATATTTT